Only a few counts were recorded for the clone carrying this T cell receptor beta chain. Its specificity is unknown. Noted time point: after dendritic cell vaccination, including at tumor progression/relapse. Monocyte-derived dendritic cells, cultured roughly 7 days with IL-4 and GM-CSF, were pulsed with autologous tumor lysate. These data are taken from a study of glioma-infiltrating T cells after dendritic cell vaccination. Findings and limits, study-wide: Only a small number of patients had complete blood and tumor samples.

The CDR3 loop spans 17 amino acids. The germline CDR1 and CDR2 sequences are MDHEN and SYDVKM. The V segment lost 1 base and the J segment 2 bases; nucleotides outside the gene matches: 7. The primer mix had 60 V beta and 13 J beta primers. Assay: immunoSEQ multiplex PCR; the TCRdb copy retains only in-frame clones and omits some. The repertoire holds fewer than 2,500 clones, around three quarters seen once, with roughly an eighth in the top ten. The chain links TRBV28 to TRBJ2-7; 11 bases are a match to TRBD2. Sequenced here: tumor tissue, sampled after dendritic cell vaccination. The TCR was taken from a human donor with glioblastoma. The CDR3, as DNA: TGTGCCAGCAGTTTATCCCCTAGCGGGAGGTCCGCCTACGAGCAGTACTTC. Residues: CASSLSPSGRSAYEQYF.